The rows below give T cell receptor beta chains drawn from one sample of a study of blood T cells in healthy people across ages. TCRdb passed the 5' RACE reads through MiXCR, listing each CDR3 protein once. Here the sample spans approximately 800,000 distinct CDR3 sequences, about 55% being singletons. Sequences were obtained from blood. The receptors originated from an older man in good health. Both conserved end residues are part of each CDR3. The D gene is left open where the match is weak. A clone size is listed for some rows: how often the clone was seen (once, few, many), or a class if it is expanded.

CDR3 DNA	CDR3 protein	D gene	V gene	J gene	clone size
TGTGCCAGCAGTGACGAGATGGTCTCACCCCTCCACTTT	CASSDEMVSPLHF	.	TRBV6-5	TRBJ1-6	once
TGTGCCAGCAGCTCCACACGGACAGGGGGCCAGACTGAAGCTTTCTTT	CASSSTRTGGQTEAFF	TRBD1	TRBV3-1	TRBJ1-1	.
TGCAGCGCCGAGGAGGGCCCTCGTACGCAGTATTTT	CSAEEGPRTQYF	.	TRBV29-1	TRBJ2-3	many
TGTGCCAGCACAGGGGGCGGACTGAGCTCCTACGAGCAGTACTTC	CASTGGGLSSYEQYF	TRBD1	TRBV2	TRBJ2-7	.
TGTGCCATCAGTGGGTCGTCTAACCATGGGGAGCAGTACTTC	CAISGSSNHGEQYF	.	TRBV10-3	TRBJ2-4	.
TGTGCCAGCAGCCAGGACAGGGCAAGCACTGAAGCTTTCTTT	CASSQDRASTEAFF	TRBD1	TRBV6-5	TRBJ1-1	.
TGTGCCAGCAGTGAGAACAGGTCCCGGGGCTATGGCTACACCTTC	CASSENRSRGYGYTF	.	TRBV6-1	TRBJ1-2	once
TGTGCCAGCAGTATAACTAGCGGGAGGTGGTACGAGCAGTACTTC	CASSITSGRWYEQYF	TRBD2	TRBV27	TRBJ2-7	.
TGTGCCAGCAGCGGGGGACTGATAGCCTACGAGCAGTACTTC	CASSGGLIAYEQYF	.	TRBV7-9	TRBJ2-7	.
TGCGCCAGCAGCCCGTTTCCCCTCCAACCGAACACTGAAGCTTTCTTT	CASSPFPLQPNTEAFF	.	TRBV5-1	TRBJ1-1	.
TGTGCCAGCAGCCACCTTCGAGGGGGACTAGCGGGAATCGAGCAGTACTTC	CASSHLRGGLAGIEQYF	TRBD2	TRBV14	TRBJ2-7	.
TGTGCCAGCAGCAATGACGGGCGGCACACAGATACGCAGTATTTT	CASSNDGRHTDTQYF	.	TRBV27	TRBJ2-3	.
TGTGCCAGTCGACCGCCGGGGGGAAGTAGCAATCAGCCCCAGCATTTT	CASRPPGGSSNQPQHF	.	TRBV19	TRBJ1-5	once
TGCGCCAGCAGCTTTCTGGACAGGGGGCCTCAGTATTTT	CASSFLDRGPQYF	TRBD1	TRBV5-1	TRBJ2-3	.
TGTGCCAGCAGCTTAAAAAAGGCGGGAAACGAGCAGTACTTC	CASSLKKAGNEQYF	.	TRBV7-9	TRBJ2-7	.
TGCAGTGCCGAACATACGCAGTATTTT	CSAEHTQYF	.	TRBV20-1	TRBJ2-3	.
TGTGCCACCAGTGATCAAAAGGGACAGCCCCAGCATTTT	CATSDQKGQPQHF	.	TRBV24-1	TRBJ1-5	few
TGTGCCAGCAGTTACGTTCTAGCGGGCCCCTCTGGGGCCAACGTCCTGACTTTC	CASSYVLAGPSGANVLTF	TRBD2	TRBV6-2/TRBV6-3	TRBJ2-6	few
TGTGCCACCAGTGCCAGCGGGAGGAATCAAGAGACCCAGTACTTC	CATSASGRNQETQYF	TRBD2	TRBV24-1	TRBJ2-5	.
TGCAGCGTTGAAAGGTTTGGACTAGCGGGAGTCTCCTACAATGAGCAGTACTTC	CSVERFGLAGVSYNEQYF	TRBD2	TRBV29-1	TRBJ2-5	.